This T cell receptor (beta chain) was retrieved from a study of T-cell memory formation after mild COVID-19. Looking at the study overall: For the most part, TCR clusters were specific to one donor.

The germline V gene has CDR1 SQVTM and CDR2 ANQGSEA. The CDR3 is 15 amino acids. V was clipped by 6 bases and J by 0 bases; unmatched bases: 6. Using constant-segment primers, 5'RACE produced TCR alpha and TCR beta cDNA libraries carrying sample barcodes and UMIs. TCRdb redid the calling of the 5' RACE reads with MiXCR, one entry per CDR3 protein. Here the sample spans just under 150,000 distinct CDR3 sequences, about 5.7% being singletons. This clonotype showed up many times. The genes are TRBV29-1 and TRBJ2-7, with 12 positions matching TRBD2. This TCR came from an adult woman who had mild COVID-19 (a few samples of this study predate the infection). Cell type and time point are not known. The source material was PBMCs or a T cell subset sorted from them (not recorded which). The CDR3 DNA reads TGCAGCGTGGTAACTAGCGGGAGGCTCTCCTACGAGCAGTACTTC. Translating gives CSVVTSGRLSYEQYF.